Here is one T cell receptor beta chain with its context. Profiling relied on immunoSEQ multiplex PCR, and the TCRdb table lists in-frame clones only, not all of them. The sample comprises roughly 140,000 clones, approximately 89% of which are singletons, and 3% to 3.5% rests with the top ten. The data derive from a study of T cell responses to AZD1222 COVID-19 vaccine. V shed 0 bases and J shed 2 bases, with 7 bases lying between them. The length of the CDR3 is 15 residues. The germline CDR1 and CDR2 sequences are LNHDA and SQIVND (reference sequence). The chain links TRBV19 to TRBJ2-2; perhaps D is TRBD1 or TRBD2 (5 bases each). The TCR comes from an adult in good health. Sample: peripheral blood, taken on day 0 of MenACWY control vaccination. The CDR3: CASSIEGVNTGELFF. Written as DNA, the CDR3 is TGTGCCAGTAGTATAGAGGGGGTCAACACCGGGGAGCTGTTTTTT.